This T cell receptor (beta chain) derives from a study of T cells in Graves' hyperthyroidism and ophthalmopathy. Researchers defined stable Graves' hyperthyroidism as no ophthalmopathy progression within 18 months. With a duration under 2 months, the hyperthyroidism was newly diagnosed in patients aged 18 to 65. Patients were excluded because of uncontrolled infection, other autoimmune disease, pregnancy or lactation. Diagnoses were established using clinical symptoms, serum thyroxine and TRAb, thyroid ultrasound and orbital computed tomography. This clonotype has just one count. TCR beta CDR3 sequences were amplified from RNA transcripts. The HTBI primer set was used in a first-round RT-PCR of the TCR CDR3. MiXCR was run by TCRdb on the multiplex PCR reads, yielding one entry per CDR3 protein. The sample includes 530,000 or so distinct CDR3 sequences, about 43% of them seen just once. Germline loops: CDR1 SNHLY, CDR2 FYNNEI. CDR3 length equals 13 residues. V was clipped by 9 bases and J by 13 bases, with 19 bases between them.

The specimen sequenced was peripheral blood or thyroid tissue (not recorded which). The rearrangement joins TRBV2 to TRBJ1-6; weak D call: TRBD1 (5 bases). The source is a woman aged 18-29 years with Graves' hyperthyroidism. In DNA form, the CDR3 reads TGTGCCAGTGATCAGGGCGGGCGGTACCCCCTCCACTTT. This encodes CASDQGGRYPLHF.